This T cell receptor beta chain was recorded in a study of post-analysis software for immune sequencing data. Prepared libraries of TCR beta cDNA carried unique molecular identifiers. TCRdb re-called the PCR reads with MiXCR, one entry per CDR3 protein. The sample includes 750,000 to 950,000 distinct CDR3 sequences, around 45% of them seen just once. This clonotype came up a few times. The antigen is undetermined. Study observations and caveats: With TRBV5-6, TRBV5-1 and TRBV20-1 included, about 5 TRBV segments were more frequent in patients than in controls. People with multiple sclerosis had a significantly lower normalized Chao1 diversity than controls did.

The ends lost 2 bases at V and 7 bases at J; junction bases unmatched: 1. There are 13 residues in the CDR3. This TCR was recovered from a girl aged 10-17 years with multiple sclerosis. The rearrangement joins TRBV12-3 or TRBV12-4 to TRBJ1-1, with 10 bases lining up with TRBD1. Source material: blood. CDR3 coding DNA: TGTGCCAGCAGTTTACGGGACAGGGGTGAAGCTTTCTTT. Amino acid sequence: CASSLRDRGEAFF.